The 30 T cell receptor beta chains below all came from one sample that was sequenced in a study of T-cell reconstitution after alpha-beta-depleted transplantation in children. Preparation of the TCRbeta library used unique molecular identifiers. TCRdb recomputed calls from the PCR reads with MiXCR, one row per CDR3 protein. The sample lists over 200,000 distinct CDR3 sequences, around 8.4% occurring once. The specimen was PBMCs, mostly from graft donor cells, collected 360 days after TCRalphabeta/CD19-depleted stem cell transplant. All receptors derive from a male patient aged 2 to 10 who had a stem cell transplant for acute myeloid leukemia, so the T cells may come from the graft donor.

This clonotype was recorded a few times. V is TRBV25-1 and J is TRBJ2-5; 7 nucleotides align to TRBD1. Looked up from germline, CDR1 is MGHDK and CDR2 is SYGVNS. This CDR3 contains 17 residues. The trim removed 4 bases at V and 1 base at J, leaving 12 bases unmatched. The CDR3 bases are TGTGCCAGCAGTGGCTCGGAAAACGGACAGGTCCAAGAGACCCAGTACTTC. It specifies CASSGSENGQVQETQYF.

This clonotype showed up just a few times. CDR3 residues: CASSQGIQVKNIQYF. Written as DNA, the CDR3 is TGTGCCAGCAGCCAAGGCATACAAGTTAAAAACATTCAGTACTTC. The rearrangement uses TRBV4-2 and TRBJ2-4, with D unresolved. There are 15 residues in the CDR3. Trimming took 1 base from V and 4 from J, leaving 11 bases between them. Looked up from germline, CDR1 is LGHNA and CDR2 is YNFKEQ.

The V and J genes are TRBV18 and TRBJ2-1; possible D gene TRBD2, 5 bases. CDR3 size: 15 residues. Germline V gene sequence: CDR1 KGHSH, CDR2 LQKENI. V lost 4 bases, J lost 4 bases, and 14 bases lay in between. CDR3 amino acids: CASSHVGLGYNEQFF. CDR3 bases: TGTGCCAGCTCACATGTAGGACTTGGGTACAATGAGCAGTTCTTC. The full variable domain, with the rest looked up from reference TRBV18 and TRBJ2-1, is NAGVMQNPRHLVRRRGQEARLRCSPMKGHSHVYWYRQLPEEGLKFMVYLQKENIIDESGMPKERFSAEFPKEGPSILRIQQVVRGDSAAYFCASSHVGLGYNEQFFGPGTRLTVL.

This clonotype was counted only a few times. The chain is built from TRBV18 and TRBJ2-3; D unresolved. CDR1 is KGHSH and CDR2 is LQKENI in the germline V gene. The V end lost 4 bases, the J end lost 5 bases, and 7 bases lay between the germline ends. This CDR3 spans 12 amino acids. Here the CDR3 DNA reads TGTGCCAGCTCACTCCCCGGAGATACGCAGTATTTT. It encodes CASSLPGDTQYF.

This clonotype has just a few counts. V gene TRBV12-3 or TRBV12-4 combines with J gene TRBJ2-3; D unresolved. V shed 3 bases and J shed 4 bases, with 17 bases lying between them. The CDR3 has 16 residues. The DNA of the CDR3 is TGTGCCAGCAGTTTCGGCGCCACATCACGCTCAGATACGCAGTATTTT. Protein sequence: CASSFGATSRSDTQYF.

V usage is TRBV12-3 or TRBV12-4 and J usage is TRBJ2-5, with 8 positions matching TRBD1. J lost 0 bases, V lost 4 bases, and 4 bases had no gene match. CDR3 length: 15 amino acids. The CDR3 sequence is CASSSSDRDQETQYF. CDR3 DNA: TGTGCCAGCAGTTCCTCGGACAGGGACCAAGAGACCCAGTACTTC.

The rearrangement uses TRBV27 and TRBJ2-1; unclear D gene. CDR3 length: 16 residues. Germline CDR1 is MNHEY and CDR2 is SMNVEV (reference sequence). The ends were cut back, 6 bases at V and 0 bases at J, with 15 bases in the middle. The CDR3 coding sequence is TGTGCCAGCAGCCAATCCTATCGCACCTCCTACAATGAGCAGTTCTTC. This encodes CASSQSYRTSYNEQFF.

The chain links TRBV14 to TRBJ2-5; 12 bases are a match to TRBD1. The CDR3 runs to 14 residues. Germline CDR1 is SGHDN and CDR2 is FVKESK. Trimming at V came to 9 bases and at J to 5 bases, leaving 7 bases not matched to a gene. The CDR3 protein is CARWDRGRRETQYF. CDR3 bases: TGTGCCAGATGGGACAGGGGGCGGCGGGAGACCCAGTACTTC.

This clonotype occurred a few times. The V gene is TRBV2, the J gene TRBJ2-1, with D uncertain. Germline CDR1 is SNHLY and CDR2 is FYNNEI. The CDR3 totals 13 residues. Between the trimmed V and J ends, which lost 7 bases and 6 bases, there was a span of 13 bases. The CDR3 spells CASTAKGGNEQFF. CDR3 coding DNA: TGTGCCAGCACGGCGAAGGGTGGCAATGAGCAGTTCTTC. Complete variable domain (other parts from reference TRBV2 and TRBJ2-1): EPEVTQTPSHQVTQMGQEVILRCVPISNHLYFYWYRQILGQKVEFLVSFYNNEISEKSEIFDDQFSVERPDGSNFTLKIRSTKLEDSAMYFCASTAKGGNEQFFGPGTRLTVL.

This clonotype was seen at least ten times. The rearrangement links TRBV28 to TRBJ2-7; the D is unclear. The CDR3 sequence is 11 residues long. In germline, CDR1 is MDHEN, CDR2 SYDVKM. V lost 7 bases to trimming and J lost 6 bases, with 10 bases between them. CDR3 sequence reads: CASTVGREQYF. The CDR3 nucleotides read TGTGCCAGCACAGTTGGGCGCGAGCAGTACTTC. Combining the CDR3 with reference TRBV28 and TRBJ2-7 gives the whole variable domain DVKVTQSSRYLVKRTGEKVFLECVQDMDHENMFWYRQDPGLGLRLIYFSYDVKMKEKGDIPEGYSVSREKKERFSLILESASTNQTSMYLCASTVGREQYFGPGTRLTVT.

This clonotype was counted only a few times. V is TRBV2 and J is TRBJ2-2, with a possible D match to TRBD2 (5 bases). Germline assignment: CDR1 SNHLY and CDR2 FYNNEI. There are 14 residues in the CDR3. The germline V and J ends were trimmed by 2 bases and 6 bases, with 10 bases remaining between them. The CDR3 sequence is CASSELSGAGELFF. CDR3 DNA: TGTGCCAGCAGTGAATTAAGCGGAGCCGGGGAGCTGTTTTTT.

V usage is TRBV10-3 and J usage is TRBJ1-6; TRBD1 matches at 8 bases. CDR1 is ENHRY, CDR2 SYGVKD, per germline. The CDR3 runs 13 residues. Germline trimming cut 5 bases from V and 8 bases from J; bases unmatched to any gene: 2. CDR3 sequence (DNA): TGTGCCATCAGTCAGGGGGCAGATTCACCCCTCCACTTT. Protein product: CAISQGADSPLHF.

This clonotype was observed a handful of times. The chain links TRBV7-2 to TRBJ2-5; TRBD2 agrees at 12 bases. V shed 5 bases, J shed 5 bases, and the junction held 6 bases outside the gene matches. This CDR3 is built from 15 residues. Germline CDR1 and CDR2: SGHTA and FQGNSA. The CDR3, as DNA: TGTGCCAGCAGCCGACTAGCGGGAGATTGGGAGACCCAGTACTTC. Encoded protein: CASSRLAGDWETQYF.

The chain is built from TRBV20-1 and TRBJ2-7; 7 nucleotides line up with TRBD1. The V gene's germline CDR1 is DFQATT and CDR2 SNEGSKA (reference sequence). This CDR3 contains 13 residues. With V trimmed by 3 bases and J by 3 bases, 5 bases remained unmatched. CDR3 in DNA: TGCAGTGCTAGGACAGGGTCAAACTACGAGCAGTACTTC. As protein: CSARTGSNYEQYF.

The gene calls are TRBV11-3 and TRBJ2-5; D perhaps matches TRBD2 (6 bases). Trimming left V 5 bases short and J 2 bases short, with 15 bases between. Per the germline V gene, CDR1 is SGHNT and CDR2 is YENEEA. The CDR3 loop spans 15 amino acids. The CDR3, as DNA: TGTGCCAGCAGCCTAGGAGGCGGGACTCAAGAGACCCAGTACTTC. This translates into CASSLGGGTQETQYF.

This clonotype was counted between two and nine times. V and J are TRBV11-3 and TRBJ2-7; tentative D call: TRBD2 (6 bases). This CDR3 region has 12 residues. Germline lookup yields CDR1 SGHNT and CDR2 YENEEA. V was pared by 3 bases and J by 7 bases, with 10 bases between. The CDR3 coding sequence is TGTGCCAGCAGCTTCGGAGGGATGGAGCAGTACTTC. It yields the protein CASSFGGMEQYF. The whole variable domain, filled in from reference TRBV11-3 and TRBJ2-7, reads EAGVVQSPRYKIIEKKQPVAFWCNPISGHNTLYWYLQNLGQGPELLIRYENEEAVDDSQLPKDRFSAERLKGVDSTLKIQPAELGDSAVYLCASSFGGMEQYFGPGTRLTVT.

The chain uses TRBV7-2 and TRBJ2-7; D ambiguous. The CDR3 spans 13 residues. Germline-derived CDR1 and CDR2 are SGHTA and FQGNSA. The V gene lost 0 bases and the J gene lost 0 bases, with 3 bases spanning the gap. The CDR3 here is CASSLANSYEQYV. The CDR3 nucleotides read TGTGCCAGCAGCTTAGCTAACTCCTACGAGCAGTACGTC.

Points on this clonotype: This may come from a read error, since a much larger clone is one base off. This chain links TRBV5-1 with TRBJ2-3; the D call may be TRBD1 or TRBD2 (5 bases each). The CDR3 has 14 residues. Germline-derived CDR1 and CDR2 are SGHRS and YFSETQ. CDR3 residues: CASSLDGATDTLYF. The CDR3 DNA reads TGCGCCAGCAGCTTGGACGGGGCCACAGATACGCTGTATTTT.

This clonotype has only a few counts. The chain combines TRBV5-1 with TRBJ2-5; 8 bases map to TRBD1. Germline V gene lookup returns CDR1 SGHRS and CDR2 YFSETQ. V dropped 5 bases and J dropped 5; count of bases not matched to a gene: 11. This CDR3 spans 15 amino acids. In nucleotides, the CDR3 is TGCGCCAGCAGTCCGGCGACAGGGGTGACGGAGACCCAGTACTTC. Translating gives CASSPATGVTETQYF.

V and J are TRBV5-1 and TRBJ2-7; D not resolved. CDR1 and CDR2 from the germline V gene are SGHRS and YFSETQ. Trimming took off 0 bases at V and 3 bases at J, with 7 bases between the two ends. The CDR3 has 13 amino acids. For the CDR3, the DNA is TGCGCCAGCAGCTTGGGGCCAGACTACGAGCAGTACGTC. Its protein product is CASSLGPDYEQYV.

This clonotype was seen at least ten times. The gene calls are TRBV7-9 and TRBJ2-3; 14 bases align to TRBD2. CDR3 length: 15 amino acids. The junction had 3 bases not matched to a gene; V was cut back by 6 bases and J by 4 bases. The germline gives CDR1 SEHNR, CDR2 FQNEAQ (reference sequence). The CDR3 sequence: CASRRLAGGPDTQYF. DNA for the CDR3: TGTGCCAGCAGGCGACTAGCGGGAGGGCCAGATACGCAGTATTTT.

In this sample, this clonotype turned up many times. This chain uses TRBV10-1 with TRBJ2-3; D perhaps matches TRBD1 (8 bases). CDR1 and CDR2 (germline): WNHNN, SYGVQD (reference sequence). Trimming stripped 5 bases from V and 3 bases from J, with 30 bases between. CDR3 length: 20 residues. The CDR3, as DNA: TGCGCCAGCAGTATATCGGACAGGGTGCGAGGGGGGGCCAGGACAGATACGCAGTATTTT. Protein sequence: CASSISDRVRGGARTDTQYF.

This clonotype was seen repeatedly, ten times or more. The chain recombines TRBV5-1 with TRBJ2-5, with D unclear. This CDR3 is 13 amino acids long. V was trimmed by 3 bases and J by 3 bases, leaving 9 bases between them. Germline V gene sequence: CDR1 SGHRS, CDR2 YFSETQ. The CDR3: CASSWSREETQYF. CDR3 DNA: TGCGCCAGCAGCTGGAGTAGAGAAGAGACCCAGTACTTC. The variable domain in full, with the rest retrieved from reference TRBV5-1 and TRBJ2-5, is KAGVTQTPRYLIKTRGQQVTLSCSPISGHRSVSWYQQTPGQGLQFLFEYFSETQRNKGNFPGRFSGRQFSNSRSEMNVSTLELGDSALYLCASSWSREETQYFGPGTRLLVL.

This clonotype was recorded many times. The chain joins TRBV20-1 to TRBJ2-5; D remains ambiguous. This CDR3 has 12 residues. Germline values: CDR1 DFQATT, CDR2 SNEGSKA (reference sequence). Trimming shortened V by 0 bases and J by 5 bases, and 7 bases separated the two germline ends. In nucleotides, the CDR3 is TGCAGTGCTAGAGATCTGAGGGAGACCCAGTACTTC. It specifies CSARDLRETQYF.

The sample holds a few counts of this clonotype. The chain joins TRBV12-3 or TRBV12-4 to TRBJ2-1; D uncertain. The CDR3 spans 13 residues. V gave up 5 bases and J gave up 6 bases, with 11 bases separating them. In DNA form, the CDR3 reads TGTGCCAGCAGTCTGGTTGGGCCCAATGAGCAGTTCTTC. Translation: CASSLVGPNEQFF.

The sample holds a few counts of this clonotype. The V call is TRBV12-3 or TRBV12-4, the J call TRBJ1-1, with 9 bases lining up with TRBD1. CDR3 length: 12 residues. V lost 8 bases to trimming and J lost 5 bases; unmatched junction nucleotides: 3. The chain's CDR3 is CASRGQGTEAFF. CDR3 bases: TGTGCCAGCCGAGGACAGGGGACTGAAGCTTTCTTT.

This clonotype was observed a handful of times. The rearrangement joins TRBV10-3 to TRBJ1-5; 10 bases are shared with TRBD1. The V gene's germline CDR1 is ENHRY and CDR2 SYGVKD. The CDR3 is 15 amino acids. V gave up 0 bases and J gave up 10 bases; unmatched junction bases: 6. The CDR3 here is CAISESRGTGVPQHF. In DNA form, the CDR3 reads TGTGCCATCAGTGAGTCCCGCGGGACAGGGGTACCCCAGCATTTT.

In its sample, this clonotype was seen a few times. The chain employs TRBV12-3 or TRBV12-4 and TRBJ1-1, with TRBD1 matching 9 bases. Trimming removed 5 bases from V and 4 bases from J; junction bases left unmatched: 5. CDR3 size: 14 residues. CDR3 sequence (DNA): TGTGCCAGCAGTGGACAGGGGTCGGGCACTGAAGCTTTCTTT. Protein product: CASSGQGSGTEAFF.

This clonotype was counted many times. The chain employs TRBV7-3 and TRBJ2-3; tentative D call: TRBD1 (5 bases). The V gene's germline CDR1 is SGHTA and CDR2 FQGTGA. Trimming shortened V by 2 bases and J by 4 bases, and 10 bases separated the two germline ends. The CDR3 is made up of 14 amino acids. CDR3 sequence: CASSLQGWADTQYF. CDR3 nucleotide sequence: TGTGCCAGCAGCTTACAGGGATGGGCAGATACGCAGTATTTT.

The sample holds many counts of this clonotype. The chain links TRBV4-1 to TRBJ2-7; D may be TRBD1 or TRBD2 (5 bases each). Trimming took off 1 base at V and 4 bases at J, with 20 bases between the two ends. CDR1 is MGHRA and CDR2 is YSYEKL in the germline V gene. This CDR3 has 17 amino acids. The CDR3 loop is CASSQVNERTSLYEQYF. DNA of the CDR3: TGCGCCAGCAGCCAAGTAAATGAGCGGACATCTTTATACGAGCAGTACTTC.